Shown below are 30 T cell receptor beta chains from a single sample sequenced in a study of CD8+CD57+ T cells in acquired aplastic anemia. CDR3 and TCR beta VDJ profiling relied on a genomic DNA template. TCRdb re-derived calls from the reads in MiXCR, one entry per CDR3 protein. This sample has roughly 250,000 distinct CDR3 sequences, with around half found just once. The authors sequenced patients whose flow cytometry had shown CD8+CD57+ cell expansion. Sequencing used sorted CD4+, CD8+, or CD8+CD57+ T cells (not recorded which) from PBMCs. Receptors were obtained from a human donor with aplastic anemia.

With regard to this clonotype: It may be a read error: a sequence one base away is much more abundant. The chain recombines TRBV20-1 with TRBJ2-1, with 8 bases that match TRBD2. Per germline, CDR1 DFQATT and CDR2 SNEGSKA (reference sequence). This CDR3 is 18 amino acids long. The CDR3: CSARDLSSGGVPYNGQFF. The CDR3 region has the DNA TGCAGTGCTAGAGACCTTTCGTCGGGAGGGGTCCCCTACAATGGGCAGTTCTTC.

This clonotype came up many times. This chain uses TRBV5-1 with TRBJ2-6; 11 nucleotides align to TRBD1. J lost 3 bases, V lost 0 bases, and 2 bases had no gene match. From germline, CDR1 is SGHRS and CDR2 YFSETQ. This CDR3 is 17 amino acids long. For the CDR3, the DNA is TGCGCCAGCAGCTTGGGGGACAGGGGGGATGGGGCCAACGTCCTGACTTTC. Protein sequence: CASSLGDRGDGANVLTF.

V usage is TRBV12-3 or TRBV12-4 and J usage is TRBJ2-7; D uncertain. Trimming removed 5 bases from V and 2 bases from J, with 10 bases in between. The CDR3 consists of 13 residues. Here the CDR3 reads CASSVHDTYEQYF. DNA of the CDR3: TGTGCCAGCAGTGTCCACGATACCTACGAGCAGTACTTC.

The CDR3 reads CATSTGRGVSIEAFF. The CDR3 DNA sequence: TGTGCCACCAGCACTGGTAGGGGGGTCTCCATTGAAGCTTTCTTT. The chain is built from TRBV15 and TRBJ1-1, with D possibly TRBD1 on 6 matching bases. This CDR3 has 15 residues. Trimming took 4 bases from V and 7 from J, leaving 19 bases between them. The germline V gene has CDR1 LNHNV and CDR2 YYDKDF (reference sequence).

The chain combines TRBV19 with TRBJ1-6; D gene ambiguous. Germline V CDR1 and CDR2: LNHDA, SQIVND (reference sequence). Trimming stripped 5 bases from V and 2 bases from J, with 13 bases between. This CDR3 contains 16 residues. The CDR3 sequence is CASSSTAGAYNSPLHF. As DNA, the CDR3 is TGTGCCAGTAGTTCCACAGCGGGAGCCTATAATTCACCCCTCCACTTT.

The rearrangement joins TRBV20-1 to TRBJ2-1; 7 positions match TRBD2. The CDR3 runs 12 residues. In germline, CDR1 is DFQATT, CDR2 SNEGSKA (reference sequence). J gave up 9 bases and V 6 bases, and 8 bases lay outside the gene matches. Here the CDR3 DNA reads TGCAGTGCCAAGGGGAGGGGAGGTGAGCAGTTCTTC. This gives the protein CSAKGRGGEQFF.

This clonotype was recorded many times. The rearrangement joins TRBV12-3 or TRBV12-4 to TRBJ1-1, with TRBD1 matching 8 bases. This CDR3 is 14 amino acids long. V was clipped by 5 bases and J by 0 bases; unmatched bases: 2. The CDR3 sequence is CASSDRGMNTEAFF. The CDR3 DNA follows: TGTGCCAGCAGTGACAGGGGAATGAACACTGAAGCTTTCTTT.

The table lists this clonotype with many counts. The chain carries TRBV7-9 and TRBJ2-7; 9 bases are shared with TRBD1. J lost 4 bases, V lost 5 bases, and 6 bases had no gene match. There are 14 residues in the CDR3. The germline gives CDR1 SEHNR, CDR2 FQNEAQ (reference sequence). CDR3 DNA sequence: TGTGCCAGCAGCCACCGGGACAGGGTGTACGAGCAGTACTTC. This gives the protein CASSHRDRVYEQYF.

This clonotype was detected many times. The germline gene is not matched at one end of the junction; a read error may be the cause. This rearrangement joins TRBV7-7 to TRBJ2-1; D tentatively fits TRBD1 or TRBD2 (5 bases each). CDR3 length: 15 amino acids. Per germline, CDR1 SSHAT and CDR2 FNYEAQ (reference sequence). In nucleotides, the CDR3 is TGTGCTAGCAGTCACGATGGGGGATTATACAATGAGCAGTTCTTC. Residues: CASSHDGGLYNEQFF.

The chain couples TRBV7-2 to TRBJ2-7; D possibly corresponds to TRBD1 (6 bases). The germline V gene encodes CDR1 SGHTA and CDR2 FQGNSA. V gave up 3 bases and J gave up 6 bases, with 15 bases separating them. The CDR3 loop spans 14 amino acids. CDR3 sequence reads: CASSFNREGREQYF. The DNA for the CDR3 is TGTGCCAGCAGCTTTAACAGGGAAGGTCGCGAGCAGTACTTC.

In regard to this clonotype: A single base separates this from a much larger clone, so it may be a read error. CDR3 DNA: TGTGCCAGCAGTTACTCGGCTGGGGCCGTAAATACGCAGTATTTT. Translation: CASSYSAGAVNTQYF. The chain is built from TRBV7-8 and TRBJ2-3; D possibly corresponds to TRBD1 (5 bases). CDR3 length: 15 amino acids. In germline, CDR1 is SGHVS, CDR2 FQNEAQ. V shed 6 bases and J shed 7 bases, with 20 bases lying between them.

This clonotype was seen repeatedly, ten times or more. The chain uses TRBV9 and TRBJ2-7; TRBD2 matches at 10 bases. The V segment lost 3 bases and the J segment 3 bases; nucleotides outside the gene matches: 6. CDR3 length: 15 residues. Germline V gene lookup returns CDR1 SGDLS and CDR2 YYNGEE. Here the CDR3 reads CASSASAGGSYEQYF. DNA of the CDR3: TGTGCCAGCAGCGCCTCAGCGGGGGGGAGCTACGAGCAGTACTTC.

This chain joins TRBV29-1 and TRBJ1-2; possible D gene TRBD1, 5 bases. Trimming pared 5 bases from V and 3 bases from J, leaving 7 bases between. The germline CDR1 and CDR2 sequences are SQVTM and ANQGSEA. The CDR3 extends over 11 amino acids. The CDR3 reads CSVMGDYGYTF. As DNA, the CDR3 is TGCAGCGTTATGGGGGACTATGGCTACACCTTC.

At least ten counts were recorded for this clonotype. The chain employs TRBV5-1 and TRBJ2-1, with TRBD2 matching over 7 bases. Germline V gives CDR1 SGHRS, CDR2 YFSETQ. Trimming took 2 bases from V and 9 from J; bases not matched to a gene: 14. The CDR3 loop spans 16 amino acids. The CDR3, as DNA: TGCGCCAGCAGCTTTTTTACAGGTTCGTCGGGAGGTGAGCAGTTCTTC. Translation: CASSFFTGSSGGEQFF.

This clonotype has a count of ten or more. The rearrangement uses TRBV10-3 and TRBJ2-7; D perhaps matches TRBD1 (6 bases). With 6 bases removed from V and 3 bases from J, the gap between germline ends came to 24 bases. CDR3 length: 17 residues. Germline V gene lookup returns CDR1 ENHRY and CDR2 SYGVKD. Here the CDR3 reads CAIRSSATGTLNYEQYF. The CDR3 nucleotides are TGTGCCATCAGGTCTTCCGCGACCGGGACACTGAACTACGAGCAGTACTTC.

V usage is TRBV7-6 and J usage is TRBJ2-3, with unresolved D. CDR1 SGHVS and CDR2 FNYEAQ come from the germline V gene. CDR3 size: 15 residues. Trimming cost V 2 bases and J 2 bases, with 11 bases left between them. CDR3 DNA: TGTGCCAGCAGCTTATCTCTCGCCACCACAGATACGCAGTATTTT. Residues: CASSLSLATTDTQYF. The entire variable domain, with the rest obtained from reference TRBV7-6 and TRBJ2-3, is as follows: GAGVSQSPRYKVTKRGQDVALRCDPISGHVSLYWYRQALGQGPEFLTYFNYEAQQDKSGLPNDRFSAERPEGSISTLTIQRTEQRDSAMYRCASSLSLATTDTQYFGPGTRLTVL.

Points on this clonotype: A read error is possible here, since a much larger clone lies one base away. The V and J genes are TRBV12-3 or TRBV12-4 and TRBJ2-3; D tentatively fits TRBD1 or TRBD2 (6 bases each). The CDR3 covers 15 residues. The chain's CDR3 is CARSLGGGGLDTQYF. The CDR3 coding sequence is TGTGCCCGCAGTTTAGGCGGAGGGGGTTTAGATACGCAGTATTTT.

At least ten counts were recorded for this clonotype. The DNA of the CDR3 is TGCAGTGCTAGAGCTGGGGGGATGAACACCGGGGAGCTGTTTTTT. It codes for CSARAGGMNTGELFF. The chain links TRBV20-1 to TRBJ2-2, with TRBD2 as a possible D gene (6 bases). Looked up from germline, CDR1 is DFQATT and CDR2 is SNEGSKA (reference sequence). CDR3 length: 15 amino acids. V dropped 1 base and J dropped 1 base, with 10 bases sitting between them.

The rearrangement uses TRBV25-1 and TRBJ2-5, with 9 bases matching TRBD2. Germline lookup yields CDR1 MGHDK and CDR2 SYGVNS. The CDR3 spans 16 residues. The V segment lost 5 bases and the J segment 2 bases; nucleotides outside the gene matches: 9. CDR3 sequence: CASSPLAGTTQETQYF. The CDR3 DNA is TGTGCCAGCAGTCCGCTAGCGGGGACTACACAAGAGACCCAGTACTTC.

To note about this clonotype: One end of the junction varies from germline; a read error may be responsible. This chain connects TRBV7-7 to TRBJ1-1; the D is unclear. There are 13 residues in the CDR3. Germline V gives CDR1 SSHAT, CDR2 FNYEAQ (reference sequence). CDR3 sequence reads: CASSFGWEAEAFF. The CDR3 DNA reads TGTGCTAGCAGCTTCGGTTGGGAAGCTGAAGCTTTCTTT.

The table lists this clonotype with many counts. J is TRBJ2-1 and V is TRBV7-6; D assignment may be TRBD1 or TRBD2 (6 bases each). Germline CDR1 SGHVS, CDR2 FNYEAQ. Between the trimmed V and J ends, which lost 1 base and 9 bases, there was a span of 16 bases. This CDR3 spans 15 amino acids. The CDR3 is CASSLGGAYGGEQFF. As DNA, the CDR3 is TGTGCCAGCAGCTTAGGGGGGGCTTATGGGGGTGAGCAGTTCTTC.

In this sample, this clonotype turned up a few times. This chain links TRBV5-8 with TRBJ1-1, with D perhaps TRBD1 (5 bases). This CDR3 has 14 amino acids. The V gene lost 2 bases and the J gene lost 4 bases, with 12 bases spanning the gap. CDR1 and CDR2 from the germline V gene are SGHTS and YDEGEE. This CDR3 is CASSFGGMGTEAFF. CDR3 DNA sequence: TGTGCCAGCAGCTTCGGGGGAATGGGCACTGAAGCTTTCTTT.

The CDR3 protein is CASSADDPAGQGYGYTF. Written as DNA, the CDR3 is TGTGCCAGTAGTGCAGACGATCCTGCGGGACAGGGCTATGGCTACACCTTC. The chain uses TRBV19 and TRBJ1-2, with 9 bases identical to TRBD1. From germline, CDR1 is LNHDA and CDR2 SQIVND (reference sequence). Unmatched junction bases numbered 14, after V lost 5 bases and J lost 4 bases. The CDR3 has 17 amino acids.

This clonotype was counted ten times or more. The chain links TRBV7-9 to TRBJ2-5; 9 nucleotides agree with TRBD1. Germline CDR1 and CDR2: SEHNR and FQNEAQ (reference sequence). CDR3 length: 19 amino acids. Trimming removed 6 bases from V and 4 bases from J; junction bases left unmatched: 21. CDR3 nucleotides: TGTGCCAGCAGTCCCGTTGGGAAGTTGGGGACAGGGACGACAGAGACCCAGTACTTC. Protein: CASSPVGKLGTGTTETQYF.

CDR3 nucleotides: TGTGCCACCAGCAGCAACTTCCGGGACACTTCCTACGAGCAGTACTTC. Encoded protein: CATSSNFRDTSYEQYF. The V gene is TRBV15, the J gene TRBJ2-7; tentative D call: TRBD1 (6 bases). The V end lost 3 bases, the J end lost 1 base, and 16 bases lay between the germline ends. Per the germline V gene, CDR1 is LNHNV and CDR2 is YYDKDF (reference sequence). CDR3 size: 16 residues.

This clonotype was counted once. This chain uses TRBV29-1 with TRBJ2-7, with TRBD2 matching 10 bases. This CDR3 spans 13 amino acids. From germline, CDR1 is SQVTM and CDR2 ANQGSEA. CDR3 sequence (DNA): TGCAGTGCCCTCAGCGGGGGGGTCGACGAGCAGTACTTC. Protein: CSALSGGVDEQYF.

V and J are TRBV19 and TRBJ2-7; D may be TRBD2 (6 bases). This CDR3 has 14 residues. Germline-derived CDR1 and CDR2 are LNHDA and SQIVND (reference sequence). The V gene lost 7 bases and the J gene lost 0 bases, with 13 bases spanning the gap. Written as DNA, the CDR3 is TGTGCCAGTAAGGGCGGGGTGAGCTCCTACGAGCAGTACTTC. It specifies CASKGGVSSYEQYF.

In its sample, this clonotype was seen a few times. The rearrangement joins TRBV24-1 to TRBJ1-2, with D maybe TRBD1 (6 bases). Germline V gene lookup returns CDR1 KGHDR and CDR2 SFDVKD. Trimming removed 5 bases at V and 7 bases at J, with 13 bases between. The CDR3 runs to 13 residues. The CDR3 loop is CATSVQGSSGYTF. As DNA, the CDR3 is TGTGCCACCAGTGTACAGGGAAGCTCTGGCTACACCTTC.

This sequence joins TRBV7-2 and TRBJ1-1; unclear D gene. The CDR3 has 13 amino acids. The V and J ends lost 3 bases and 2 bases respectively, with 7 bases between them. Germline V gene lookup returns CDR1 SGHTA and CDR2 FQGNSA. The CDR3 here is CASSLVRNTEAFF. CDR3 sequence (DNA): TGTGCCAGCAGCTTGGTCCGAAACACTGAAGCTTTCTTT.

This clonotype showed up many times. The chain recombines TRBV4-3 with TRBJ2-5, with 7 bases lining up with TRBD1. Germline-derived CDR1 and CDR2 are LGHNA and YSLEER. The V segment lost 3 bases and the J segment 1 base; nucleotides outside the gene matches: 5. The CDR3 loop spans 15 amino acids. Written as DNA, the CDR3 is TGCGCCAGCAGCCATGAGCGGACAGGCCAAGAGACCCAGTACTTC. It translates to CASSHERTGQETQYF.